A selection of T cell receptor beta chains follows, all from one sample in a study of identical twins. TCRdb processed the 5' RACE reads anew with MiXCR; each CDR3 protein has one entry. Of 310,000 or so distinct CDR3 sequences listed, 6.5% to 9.5% were seen once; the top ten hold about 2.1%. A further study also used this sample, focusing on yellow fever vaccine responses in identical twins.

The specimen sequenced was memory (CD45RO+) T cells sorted from blood. Source of these receptors: a woman between 18 and 30 years old in good health. Each CDR3 is given with its conserved first and last residue. D genes are given only for firm matches. The size entry is marked missing in some rows and otherwise reads once, few, many or a size class.

d_gene: TRBD2
abundance: many
v_gene: TRBV5-1
j_gene: TRBJ2-3
CDR3aa: CASSFITSGVSDTQYF
CDR3nt: TGCGCCAGCAGCTTCATTACTAGCGGGGTATCAGATACGCAGTATTTT

d_gene: .
abundance: many
v_gene: TRBV20-1
j_gene: TRBJ1-6
CDR3aa: CSARVANSPLHF
CDR3nt: TGCAGTGCTAGAGTGGCGAATTCACCCCTCCACTTT

d_gene: .
abundance: many
v_gene: TRBV18
j_gene: TRBJ1-2
CDR3aa: CASSPQGSTNYGYTF
CDR3nt: TGTGCCAGCTCACCACAGGGTTCGACTAACTATGGCTACACCTTC

d_gene: .
abundance: .
v_gene: TRBV11-2
j_gene: TRBJ1-1
CDR3aa: CASSLYGGDTEAFF
CDR3nt: TGTGCCAGCAGCTTATACGGGGGGGACACTGAAGCTTTCTTT

d_gene: TRBD2
abundance: few
v_gene: TRBV4-1
j_gene: TRBJ2-1
CDR3aa: CASSPPLAANEQFF
CDR3nt: TGCGCCAGCAGCCCACCACTAGCGGCCAATGAGCAGTTCTTC

d_gene: .
abundance: many
v_gene: TRBV6-5
j_gene: TRBJ1-1
CDR3aa: CASSYSTQTEAFF
CDR3nt: TGTGCCAGCAGTTACTCGACCCAGACTGAAGCTTTCTTT

d_gene: TRBD2
abundance: many
v_gene: TRBV3-1
j_gene: TRBJ2-1
CDR3aa: CASSQASGPYNEQFF
CDR3nt: TGTGCCAGCAGCCAGGCTAGCGGACCCTACAATGAGCAGTTCTTC

d_gene: .
abundance: many
v_gene: TRBV12-3/TRBV12-4
j_gene: TRBJ1-6
CDR3aa: CASSSGGPNSPLHF
CDR3nt: TGTGCCAGCAGTTCGGGGGGGCCTAATTCACCCCTCCACTTT

d_gene: .
abundance: .
v_gene: TRBV7-7
j_gene: TRBJ2-5
CDR3aa: CASSRAGLETQYF
CDR3nt: TGTGCCAGCAGCCGGGCGGGGTTGGAGACCCAGTACTTC

d_gene: .
abundance: few
v_gene: TRBV9
j_gene: TRBJ1-1
CDR3aa: CASRGRNTEAFF
CDR3nt: TGTGCCAGCCGCGGTCGGAACACTGAAGCTTTCTTT